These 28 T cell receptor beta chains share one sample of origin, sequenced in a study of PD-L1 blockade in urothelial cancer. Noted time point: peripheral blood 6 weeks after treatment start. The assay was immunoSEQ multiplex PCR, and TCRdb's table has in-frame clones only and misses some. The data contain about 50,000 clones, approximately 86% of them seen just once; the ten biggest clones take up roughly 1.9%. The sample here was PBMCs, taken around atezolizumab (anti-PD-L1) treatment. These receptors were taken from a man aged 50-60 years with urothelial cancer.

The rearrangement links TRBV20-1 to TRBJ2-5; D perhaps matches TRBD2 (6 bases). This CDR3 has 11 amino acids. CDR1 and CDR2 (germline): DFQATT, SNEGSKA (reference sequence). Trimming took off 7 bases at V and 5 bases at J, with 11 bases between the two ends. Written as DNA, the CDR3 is TGCAGTGGTCTAGCGCGGGAGACCCAGTACTTC. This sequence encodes CSGLARETQYF.

CDR3 loop: CASSQARGTSYEQYF. The CDR3 DNA reads TGTGCCAGCAGCCAAGCGAGGGGGACTAGCTACGAGCAGTACTTC. This rearrangement joins TRBV7-6 to TRBJ2-7; 8 bases match TRBD2. CDR1 SGHVS and CDR2 FNYEAQ come from the germline V gene. The CDR3 is made up of 15 amino acids. The ends lost 5 bases at V and 3 bases at J; junction bases unmatched: 9.

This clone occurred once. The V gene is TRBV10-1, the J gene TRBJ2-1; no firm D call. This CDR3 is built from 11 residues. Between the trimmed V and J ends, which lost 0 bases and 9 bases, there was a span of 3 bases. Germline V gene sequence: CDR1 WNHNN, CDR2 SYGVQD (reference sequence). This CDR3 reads CASSESREQFF. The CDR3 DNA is TGCGCCAGCAGTGAGTCGCGTGAGCAGTTCTTC.

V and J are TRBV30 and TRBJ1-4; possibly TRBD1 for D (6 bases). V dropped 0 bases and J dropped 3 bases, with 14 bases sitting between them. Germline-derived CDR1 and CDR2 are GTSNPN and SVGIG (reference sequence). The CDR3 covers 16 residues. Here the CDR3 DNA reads TGTGCCTGGAGTGTACAGGGTCTGGGATCTAATGAAAAACTGTTTTTT. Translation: CAWSVQGLGSNEKLFF.

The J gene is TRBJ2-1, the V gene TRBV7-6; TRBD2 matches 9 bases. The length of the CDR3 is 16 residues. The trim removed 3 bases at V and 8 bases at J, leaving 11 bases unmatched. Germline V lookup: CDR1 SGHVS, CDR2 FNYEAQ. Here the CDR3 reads CASSFRGGAKGDEQFF. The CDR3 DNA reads TGTGCCAGCAGCTTCCGCGGGGGGGCCAAGGGCGATGAGCAGTTCTTC.

This chain's CDR3 is CASSLVGGDTGELFF. CDR3 bases: TGTGCCAGCAGCTTAGTGGGGGGGGACACCGGGGAGCTGTTTTTT. The chain links TRBV7-2 to TRBJ2-2; 7 bases align to TRBD2. The CDR3 is made up of 15 amino acids. Trimming removed 1 base from V and 3 bases from J; junction bases left unmatched: 2. Germline V gene data show CDR1 as SGHTA and CDR2 as FQGNSA.

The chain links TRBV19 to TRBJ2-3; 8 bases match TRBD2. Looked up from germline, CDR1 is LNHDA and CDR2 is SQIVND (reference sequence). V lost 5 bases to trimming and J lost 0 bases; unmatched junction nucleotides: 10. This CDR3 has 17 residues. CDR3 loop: CASSREKSGRSTDTQYF. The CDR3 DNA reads TGTGCCAGTAGTCGGGAAAAAAGCGGGAGAAGCACAGATACGCAGTATTTT.

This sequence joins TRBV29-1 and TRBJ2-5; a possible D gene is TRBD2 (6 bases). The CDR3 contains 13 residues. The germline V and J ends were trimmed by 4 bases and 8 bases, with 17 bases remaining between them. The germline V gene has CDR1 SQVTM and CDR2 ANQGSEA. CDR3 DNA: TGCAGCGTTGGGGCGGGACGGGAGAATACCCAGTACTTC. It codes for CSVGAGRENTQYF.

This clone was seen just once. Written as DNA, the CDR3 is TGCAGCGCTATCGTAGCGGATGGGACAGATACGCAGTATTTT. Amino acid sequence: CSAIVADGTDTQYF. This chain uses TRBV29-1 with TRBJ2-3; D is perhaps TRBD2 (6 bases). V lost 7 bases and J 3 bases, leaving 17 bases between the germline ends. CDR1 and CDR2 from the germline V gene are SQVTM and ANQGSEA. There are 14 residues in the CDR3.

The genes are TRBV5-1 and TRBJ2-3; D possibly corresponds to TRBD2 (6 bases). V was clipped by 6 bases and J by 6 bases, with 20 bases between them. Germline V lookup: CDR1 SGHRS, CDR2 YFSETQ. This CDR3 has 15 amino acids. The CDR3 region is CASTAQGLARDTQYF. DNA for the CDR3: TGCGCCAGCACCGCTCAGGGTCTAGCGAGGGATACGCAGTATTTT.

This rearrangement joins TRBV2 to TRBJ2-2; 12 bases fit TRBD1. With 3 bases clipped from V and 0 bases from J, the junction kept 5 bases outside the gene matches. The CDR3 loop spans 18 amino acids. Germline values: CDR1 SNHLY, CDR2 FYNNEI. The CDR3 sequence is CASSEGQGASTNTGELFF. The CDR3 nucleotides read TGTGCCAGCAGTGAGGGACAGGGGGCCTCTACGAACACCGGGGAGCTGTTTTTT.

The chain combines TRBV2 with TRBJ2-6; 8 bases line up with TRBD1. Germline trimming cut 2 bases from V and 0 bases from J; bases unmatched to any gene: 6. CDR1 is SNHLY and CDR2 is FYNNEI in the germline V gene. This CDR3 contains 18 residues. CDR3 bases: TGTGCCAGCAGTGAACGACCGGGACAGGCCTCTGGGGCCAACGTCCTGACTTTC. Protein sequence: CASSERPGQASGANVLTF.

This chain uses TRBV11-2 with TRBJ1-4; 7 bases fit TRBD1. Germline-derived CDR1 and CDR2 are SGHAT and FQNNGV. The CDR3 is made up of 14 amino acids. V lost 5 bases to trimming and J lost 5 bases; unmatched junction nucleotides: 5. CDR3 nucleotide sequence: TGTGCCAGCAGCCGGGACAGAAAAAATGAAAAACTGTTTTTT. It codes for CASSRDRKNEKLFF.

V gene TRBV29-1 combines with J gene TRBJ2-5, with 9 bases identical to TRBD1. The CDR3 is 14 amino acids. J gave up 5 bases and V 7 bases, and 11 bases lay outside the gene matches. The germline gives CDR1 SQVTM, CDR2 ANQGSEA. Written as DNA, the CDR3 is TGCAGCGGATCCGGGACAGGGATGGGGGAGACCCAGTACTTC. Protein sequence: CSGSGTGMGETQYF. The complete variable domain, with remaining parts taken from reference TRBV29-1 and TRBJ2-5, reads SAVISQKPSRDICQRGTSLTIQCQVDSQVTMMFWYRQQPGQSLTLIATANQGSEATYESGFVIDKFPISRPNLTFSTLTVSNMSPEDSSIYLCSGSGTGMGETQYFGPGTRLLVL.

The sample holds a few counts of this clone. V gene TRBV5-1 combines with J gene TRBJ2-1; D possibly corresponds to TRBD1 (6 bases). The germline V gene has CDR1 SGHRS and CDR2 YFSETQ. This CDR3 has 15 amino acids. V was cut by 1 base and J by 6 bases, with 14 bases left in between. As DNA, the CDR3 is TGCGCCAGCAGCTTGAGGCAGGGGACCCTCAATGAGCAGTTCTTC. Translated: CASSLRQGTLNEQFF.

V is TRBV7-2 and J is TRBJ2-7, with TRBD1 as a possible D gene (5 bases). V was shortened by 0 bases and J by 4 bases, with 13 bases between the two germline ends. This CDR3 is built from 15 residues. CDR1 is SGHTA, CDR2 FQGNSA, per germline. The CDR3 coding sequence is TGTGCCAGCAGCTTAGCCTCCGGACAAGCATACGAGCAGTACTTC. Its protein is CASSLASGQAYEQYF. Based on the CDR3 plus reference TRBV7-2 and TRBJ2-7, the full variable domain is GAGVSQSPSNKVTEKGKDVELRCDPISGHTALYWYRQSLGQGLEFLIYFQGNSAPDKSGLPSDRFSAERTGGSVSTLTIQRTQQEDSAVYLCASSLASGQAYEQYFGPGTRLTVT.

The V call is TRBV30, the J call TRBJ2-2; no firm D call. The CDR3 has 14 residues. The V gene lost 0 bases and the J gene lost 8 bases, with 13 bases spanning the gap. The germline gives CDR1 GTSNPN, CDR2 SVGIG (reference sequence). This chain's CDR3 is CAWSVFSTVGELFF. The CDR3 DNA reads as TGTGCCTGGAGTGTATTCTCTACTGTGGGGGAGCTGTTTTTT.

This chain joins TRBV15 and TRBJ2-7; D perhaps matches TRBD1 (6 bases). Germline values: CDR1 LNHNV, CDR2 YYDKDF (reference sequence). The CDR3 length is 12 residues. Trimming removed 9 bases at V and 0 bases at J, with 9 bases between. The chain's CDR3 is CATGHNSYEQYF. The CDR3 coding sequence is TGTGCCACGGGACACAACTCCTACGAGCAGTACTTC.

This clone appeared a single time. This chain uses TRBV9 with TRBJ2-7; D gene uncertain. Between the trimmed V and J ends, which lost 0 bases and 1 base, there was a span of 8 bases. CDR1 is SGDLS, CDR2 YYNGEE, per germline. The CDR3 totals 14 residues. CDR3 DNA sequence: TGTGCCAGCAGCGTAGGAGCTGGTTCCTACGAGCAGTACTTC. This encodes CASSVGAGSYEQYF.

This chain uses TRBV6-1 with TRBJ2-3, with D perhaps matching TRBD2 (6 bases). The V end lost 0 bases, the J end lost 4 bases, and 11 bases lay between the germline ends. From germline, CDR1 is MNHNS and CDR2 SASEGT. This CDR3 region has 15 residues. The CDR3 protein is CASSEAGGGADTQYF. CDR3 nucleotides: TGTGCCAGCAGTGAAGCGGGAGGCGGGGCAGATACGCAGTATTTT.

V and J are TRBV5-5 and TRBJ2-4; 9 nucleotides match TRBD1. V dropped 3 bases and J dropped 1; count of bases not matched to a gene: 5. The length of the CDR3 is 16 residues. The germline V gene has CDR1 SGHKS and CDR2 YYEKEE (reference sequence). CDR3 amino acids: CASSSGTGTAKNIQYF. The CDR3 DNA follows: TGTGCCAGCAGCTCCGGGACAGGGACCGCCAAAAACATTCAGTACTTC.

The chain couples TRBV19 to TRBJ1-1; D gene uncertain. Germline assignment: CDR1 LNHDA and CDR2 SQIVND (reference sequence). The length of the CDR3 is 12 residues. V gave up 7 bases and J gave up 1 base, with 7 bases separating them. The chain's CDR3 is CASTNRNTEAFF. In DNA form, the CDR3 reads TGTGCCAGTACTAACAGGAACACTGAAGCTTTCTTT.

CDR3 in DNA: TGTGCCAGCCTCCTCAACGTCCTGACTTTC. This codes for CASLLNVLTF. The chain links TRBV6-1 to TRBJ2-6; D gene ambiguous. Trimming pared 8 bases from V and 9 bases from J, leaving 5 bases between. This CDR3 is built from 10 residues. Germline lookup yields CDR1 MNHNS and CDR2 SASEGT.

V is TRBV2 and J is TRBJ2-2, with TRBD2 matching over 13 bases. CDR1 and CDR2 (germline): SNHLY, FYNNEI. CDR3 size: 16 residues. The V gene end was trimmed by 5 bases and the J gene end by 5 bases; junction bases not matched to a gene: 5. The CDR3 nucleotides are TGTGCCAGCAGTTTCGGACTAGCGGGAGAAACCGGGGAGCTGTTTTTT. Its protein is CASSFGLAGETGELFF.

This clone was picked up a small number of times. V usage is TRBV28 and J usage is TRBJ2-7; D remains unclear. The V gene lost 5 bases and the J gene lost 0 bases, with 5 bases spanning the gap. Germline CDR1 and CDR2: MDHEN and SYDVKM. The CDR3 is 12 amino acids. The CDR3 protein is CASSLLSYEQYF. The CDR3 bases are TGTGCCAGCAGTCTCCTCTCCTACGAGCAGTACTTC.

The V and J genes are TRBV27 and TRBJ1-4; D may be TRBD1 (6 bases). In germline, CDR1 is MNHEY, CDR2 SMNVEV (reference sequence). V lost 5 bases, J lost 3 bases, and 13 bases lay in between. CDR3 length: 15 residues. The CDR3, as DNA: TGTGCCAGCAGTGCATACAGGGAACCTAATGAAAAACTGTTTTTT. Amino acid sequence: CASSAYREPNEKLFF.

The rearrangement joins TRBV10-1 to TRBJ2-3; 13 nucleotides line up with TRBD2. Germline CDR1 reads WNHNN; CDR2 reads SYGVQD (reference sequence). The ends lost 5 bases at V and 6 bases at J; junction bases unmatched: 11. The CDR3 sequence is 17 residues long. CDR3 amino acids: CASSPGLAGALRDTQYF. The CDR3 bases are TGCGCCAGCAGTCCCGGACTAGCGGGGGCCCTTCGGGATACGCAGTATTTT.

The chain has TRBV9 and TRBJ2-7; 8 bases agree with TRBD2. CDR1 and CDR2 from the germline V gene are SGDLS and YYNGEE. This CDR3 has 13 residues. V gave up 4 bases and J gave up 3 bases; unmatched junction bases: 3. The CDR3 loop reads CASSTSGSYEQYF. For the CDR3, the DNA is TGTGCCAGCAGCACCAGCGGGAGCTACGAGCAGTACTTC. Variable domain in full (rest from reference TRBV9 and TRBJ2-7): DSGVTQTPKHLITATGQRVTLRCSPRSGDLSVYWYQQSLDQGLQFLIQYYNGEERAKGNILERFSAQQFPDLHSELNLSSLELGDSALYFCASSTSGSYEQYFGPGTRLTVT.